This T cell receptor beta chain came from a study of shared clonotypes between healthy human individuals. Study-wide points: The study generally estimated greater richness for naive than memory subsets.

Positively selected for CCR7, the CD45RO-negative cells used as naive CD8 cells excluded terminally differentiated effector memory CD45RA+ cells. On this clone itself: Its specificity is unknown.

Sequencing was performed with immunoSEQ multiplex PCR; in TCRdb, only in-frame clones are kept and a portion is missing. The sample lists about 2.2 million clones; about 93% were seen once. CDR3 length equals 13 residues. V lost 3 bases to trimming and J lost 4 bases; unmatched junction nucleotides: 3. The V gene's germline CDR1 is SSHAT and CDR2 FNYEAQ (reference sequence). The specimen sequenced was naive CD8+ T cells from PBMCs. The receptor comes from a man aged 18 to 29 in good health. Some clones in this sample may be carry-over from other donors' samples. The chain joins TRBV7-7 to TRBJ2-7; 7 bases are shared with TRBD1. The CDR3 nucleotides read TGTGCCAGCAGCTTCCAACAGGGGTACGAGCAGTACTTC. Encoded protein: CASSFQQGYEQYF.